Presented here are 11 T cell receptor beta chains from one specimen sequenced in a study of CD8+ T cells in alopecia areata (dated by TCRdb to about 2018). Explained via the paper, the time point label denotes: baseline before oral tofacitinib. Receptor libraries were prepared by the immunoSEQ multiplex PCR assay. RNA was extracted from all samples and reverse transcribed into cDNA, which served as template for TCR sequencing. This immuneACCESS table, as held by TCRdb, lists in-frame sequences with V and J called but not all clones. Of the missing ones, under half trace to an unresolved V gene in checked studies; the others have no known cause. This sample lists roughly 180,000 clones; around 63% were detected once. Around 1.6% of the sample goes to the ten largest clones. The sample was CD4+ T cells sorted from blood, taken at week 0. The receptors derive from a human donor with alopecia areata.

A note on this clone: Relative to the germline gene, one junction end is altered; a read error may explain this. In DNA form, the CDR3 reads TGCAGCTTTGAGTGGGGTACAGGATACAATGAGCAGTTCTTC. This gives the protein CSFEWGTGYNEQFF. The chain employs TRBV29-1 and TRBJ2-1; tentative D call: TRBD1 (5 bases). The germline CDR1 and CDR2 sequences are SQVTM and ANQGSEA. The CDR3 loop spans 14 amino acids.

This clone appeared a single time. The chain uses TRBV30 and TRBJ1-2; D might be TRBD1 (5 bases). Germline values: CDR1 GTSNPN, CDR2 SVGIG (reference sequence). CDR3 length: 12 amino acids. V was pared by 0 bases and J by 13 bases, with 15 bases between. DNA of the CDR3: TGTGCCTGGAGTGTAGTCGGGACTAAAATCACCTTC. It is translated as CAWSVVGTKITF.

The rearrangement uses TRBV29-1 and TRBJ2-7, with D uncertain. The germline V gene has CDR1 SQVTM and CDR2 ANQGSEA. The CDR3 contains 13 residues. Trimming cost V 4 bases and J 4 bases, with 14 bases left between them. The CDR3 loop reads CSVVSQFTYEQYF. In DNA form, the CDR3 reads TGCAGCGTTGTGTCACAGTTCACGTACGAGCAGTACTTC.

In the case of this clone: A much larger clone differs by one base, so this may be a read error. V usage is TRBV9 and J usage is TRBJ2-3; no reliable D call. CDR3 length: 14 amino acids. The germline V gene encodes CDR1 SGDLS and CDR2 YYNGEE. The V gene lost 0 bases and the J gene lost 0 bases, with 5 bases spanning the gap. The CDR3 DNA reads TGTGCCAGCAGCGTAGTAGGGAGCACAGATACGCAGTATTTT. It is translated as CASSVVGSTDTQYF.

V is TRBV2 and J is TRBJ2-7; 7 nucleotides agree with TRBD2. The CDR3 is 14 amino acids. CDR1 is SNHLY and CDR2 is FYNNEI in the germline V gene. With 5 bases clipped from V and 3 bases from J, the junction kept 7 bases outside the gene matches. For the CDR3, the DNA is TGTGCCAGCAGTAAGACTAGCAACTTCTACGAGCAGTACTTC. Translating it yields CASSKTSNFYEQYF.

This clone turned up a few times. The rearrangement joins TRBV2 to TRBJ1-6; D not certain. Germline loops: CDR1 SNHLY, CDR2 FYNNEI. This CDR3 is built from 14 residues. The V gene lost 9 bases and the J gene lost 12 bases, with 21 bases spanning the gap. CDR3 amino acids: CASQSGGALLPLHF. The DNA of the CDR3 is TGTGCCAGTCAGTCGGGAGGCGCCCTTTTACCCCTCCACTTT.

The rearrangement joins TRBV29-1 to TRBJ1-1; TRBD1 aligns across 9 bases. The junction had 8 bases not matched to a gene; V was cut back by 4 bases and J by 5 bases. CDR1 is SQVTM, CDR2 ANQGSEA, per germline. The CDR3 is 14 amino acids. For the CDR3, the DNA is TGCAGCGTTGGGGCGGGACAGGGCGGAACTGAAGCTTTCTTT. Translation: CSVGAGQGGTEAFF.

J is TRBJ1-5 and V is TRBV7-2, with D unresolved. V was shortened by 5 bases and J by 1 base, with 9 bases between the two germline ends. The CDR3 length is 14 residues. Germline V gene sequence: CDR1 SGHTA, CDR2 FQGNSA. The CDR3 region is CASSPRVSNQPQHF. CDR3 bases: TGTGCCAGCAGCCCGAGGGTGAGCAATCAGCCCCAGCATTTT.

The V gene is TRBV25-1, the J gene TRBJ2-1; TRBD1 matches 8 bases. The V gene's germline CDR1 is MGHDK and CDR2 SYGVNS. V shed 10 bases and J 6 bases; nucleotides not matched to a gene: 23. There are 18 residues in the CDR3. The CDR3 is CATEAPRMGTGTSNEQFF. The CDR3 DNA reads TGTGCCACCGAAGCCCCCCGGATGGGGACAGGTACCTCCAATGAGCAGTTCTTC.

The genes are TRBV30 and TRBJ1-6; D is unresolved. The CDR3 totals 16 residues. The germline V and J ends were trimmed by 6 bases and 5 bases, with 20 bases remaining between them. In germline, CDR1 is GTSNPN, CDR2 SVGIG (reference sequence). The CDR3, as DNA: TGTGCCTGTTCTCCAGGCCCCTTGGGGAATAATTCACCCCTCCACTTT. It encodes CACSPGPLGNNSPLHF.

This chain joins TRBV30 and TRBJ1-2, with D perhaps matching TRBD1 (6 bases). V was cut by 7 bases and J by 8 bases, with 20 bases left in between. CDR3 length equals 13 residues. The germline gives CDR1 GTSNPN, CDR2 SVGIG (reference sequence). CDR3 DNA sequence: TGTGCCTTCCATGGTGTCAATCAGGGGGGCTACACCTTC. The encoded protein is CAFHGVNQGGYTF.